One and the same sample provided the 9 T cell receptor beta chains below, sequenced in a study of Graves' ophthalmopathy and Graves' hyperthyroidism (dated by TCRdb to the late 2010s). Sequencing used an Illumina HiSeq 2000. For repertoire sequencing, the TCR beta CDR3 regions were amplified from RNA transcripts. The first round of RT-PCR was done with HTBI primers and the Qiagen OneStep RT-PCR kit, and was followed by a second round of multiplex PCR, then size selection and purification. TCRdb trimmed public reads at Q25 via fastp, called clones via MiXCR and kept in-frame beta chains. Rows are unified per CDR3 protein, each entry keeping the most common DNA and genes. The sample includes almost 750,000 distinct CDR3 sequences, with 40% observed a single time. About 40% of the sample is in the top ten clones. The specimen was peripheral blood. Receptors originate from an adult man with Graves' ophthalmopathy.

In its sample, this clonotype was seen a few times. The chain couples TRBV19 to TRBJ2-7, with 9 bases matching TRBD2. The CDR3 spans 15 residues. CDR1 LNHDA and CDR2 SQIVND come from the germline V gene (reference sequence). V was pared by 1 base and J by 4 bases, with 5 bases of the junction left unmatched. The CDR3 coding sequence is TGTGCCAGTAGTATAGCGAGTAGCGGGAGATACGAGCAGTACTTC. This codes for CASSIASSGRYEQYF.

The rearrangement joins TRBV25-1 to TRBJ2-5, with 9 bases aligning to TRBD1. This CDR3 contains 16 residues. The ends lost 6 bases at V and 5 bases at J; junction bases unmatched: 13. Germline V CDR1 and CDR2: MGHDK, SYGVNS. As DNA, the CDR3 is TGTGCCAGCAGAAAACCGGGACAGGGTGGATTGGAGACCCAGTACTTC. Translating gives CASRKPGQGGLETQYF.

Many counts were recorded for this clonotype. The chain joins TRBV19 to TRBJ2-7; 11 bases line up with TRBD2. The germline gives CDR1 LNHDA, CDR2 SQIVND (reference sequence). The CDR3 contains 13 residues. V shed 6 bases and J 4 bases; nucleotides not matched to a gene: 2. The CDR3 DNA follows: TGTGCCAGTAGCCCTAGCGGGAGGTACGAGCAGTACTTC. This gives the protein CASSPSGRYEQYF.

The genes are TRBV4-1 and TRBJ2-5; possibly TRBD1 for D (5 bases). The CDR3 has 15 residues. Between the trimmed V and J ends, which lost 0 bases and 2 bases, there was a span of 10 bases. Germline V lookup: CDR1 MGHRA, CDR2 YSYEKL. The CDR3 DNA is TGCGCCAGCAGCCAAGATGGGGCAGGGCAAGAGACCCAGTACTTC. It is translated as CASSQDGAGQETQYF.

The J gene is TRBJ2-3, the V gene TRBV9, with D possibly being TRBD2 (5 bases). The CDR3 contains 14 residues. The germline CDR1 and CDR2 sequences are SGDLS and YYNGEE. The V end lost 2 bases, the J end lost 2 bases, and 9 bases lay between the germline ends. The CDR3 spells CASSVSGFTDTQYF. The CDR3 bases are TGTGCCAGCAGCGTGTCGGGGTTCACAGATACGCAGTATTTT. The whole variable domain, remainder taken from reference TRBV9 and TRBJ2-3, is DSGVTQTPKHLITATGQRVTLRCSPRSGDLSVYWYQQSLDQGLQFLIQYYNGEERAKGNILERFSAQQFPDLHSELNLSSLELGDSALYFCASSVSGFTDTQYFGPGTRLTVL.

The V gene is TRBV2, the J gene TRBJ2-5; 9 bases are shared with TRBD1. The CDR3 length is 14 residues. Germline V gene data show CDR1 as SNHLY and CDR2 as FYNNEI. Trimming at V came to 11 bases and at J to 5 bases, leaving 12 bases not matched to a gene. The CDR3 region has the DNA TGTGCCGACAAAACCGGGACAGGGCAGGAGACCCAGTACTTC. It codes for CADKTGTGQETQYF.

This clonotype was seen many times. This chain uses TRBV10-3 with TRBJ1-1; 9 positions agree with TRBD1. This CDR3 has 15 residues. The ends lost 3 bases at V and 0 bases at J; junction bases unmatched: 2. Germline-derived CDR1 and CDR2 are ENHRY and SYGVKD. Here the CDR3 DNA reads TGTGCCATCAGTGAAGGGACAGGGTTGAACACTGAAGCTTTCTTT. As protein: CAISEGTGLNTEAFF.

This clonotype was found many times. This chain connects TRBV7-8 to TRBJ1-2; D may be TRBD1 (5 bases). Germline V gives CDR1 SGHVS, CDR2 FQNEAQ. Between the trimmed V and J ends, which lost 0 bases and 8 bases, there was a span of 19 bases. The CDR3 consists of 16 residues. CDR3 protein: CASSLAPKGPTIGYTF. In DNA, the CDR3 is TGTGCCAGCAGCTTAGCGCCAAAGGGACCCACTATCGGCTACACCTTC.

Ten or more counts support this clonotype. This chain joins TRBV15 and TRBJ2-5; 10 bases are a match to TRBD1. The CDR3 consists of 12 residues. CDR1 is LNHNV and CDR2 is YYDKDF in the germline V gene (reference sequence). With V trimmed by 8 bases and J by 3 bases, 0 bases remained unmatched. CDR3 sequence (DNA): TGTGCCACCGGGACAGGGGAAGAGACCCAGTACTTC. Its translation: CATGTGEETQYF.